This section outlines one T cell receptor (beta chain) sequence together with its context. The data stem from a study of blood T cell repertoires in COVID-19. Study-wide context: Sites in the United States, Italy and Spain provided acute and convalescent COVID-19 samples.

Participant ages covered about 18 to 89 years across 25 or so US areas. Grouping used clinical history reported by participants in a survey and questionnaire. The CDR3 has 16 amino acids. Trimming cost V 0 bases and J 8 bases; bases outside gene matches: 7. In germline, CDR1 is MNHEY, CDR2 SVGAGI. The authors' processing: Estimation of nucleated cell counts relied on the amplification of reference gene primers. Assay: immunoSEQ multiplex PCR; the TCRdb copy retains only in-frame clones and omits some. V and J calls and clone size are those listed in that table; D and trimming were worked out from the DNA. The sample shows about 380,000 clones, more than 75% of them seen only once.

The sequencing input was PBMCs or T cells enriched from blood (not recorded which). V gene TRBV6-5 combines with J gene TRBJ1-2; TRBD1 aligns across 12 bases. The origin of this receptor is a young man who had recovered from COVID-19. The CDR3 region is CASSYSKSGTGGGYTF. CDR3 nucleotide sequence: TGTGCCAGCAGTTACTCGAAGTCCGGGACAGGGGGCGGCTACACCTTC.